What follows are 18 T cell receptor beta chains derived from one specimen sequenced in a study of tumour-infiltrating T cells in Burkitt lymphoma. Data came from immunoSEQ multiplex PCR; TCRdb stores just in-frame clones and leaves some out. The repertoire includes around 3,500 clones, about 19% of them detected once, and roughly 1.5% sits in the top ten. The sample consisted of tumor tissue. The receptors come from a human donor with Burkitt lymphoma.

The J gene is TRBJ2-3, the V gene TRBV7-9; D possibly uses TRBD1 or TRBD2 (5 bases each). Germline V gene sequence: CDR1 SEHNR, CDR2 FQNEAQ (reference sequence). The CDR3 runs to 13 residues. V was clipped by 4 bases and J by 3 bases, with 8 bases between them. CDR3 coding DNA: TGTGCCAGCAGCTGGGACCCAACAGATACGCAGTATTTT. This codes for CASSWDPTDTQYF.

The CDR3 protein is CASSVRTGTGYTF. The CDR3 DNA is TGTGCCAGCAGCGTGAGGACAGGGACCGGCTACACCTTC. This sequence joins TRBV9 and TRBJ1-2; the match to TRBD1 covers 8 bases. The CDR3 is 13 residues long. The V gene's germline CDR1 is SGDLS and CDR2 YYNGEE. The junction had 5 bases not matched to a gene; V was cut back by 2 bases and J by 8 bases. Variable domain in full (rest from reference TRBV9 and TRBJ1-2): DSGVTQTPKHLITATGQRVTLRCSPRSGDLSVYWYQQSLDQGLQFLIQYYNGEERAKGNILERFSAQQFPDLHSELNLSSLELGDSALYFCASSVRTGTGYTFGSGTRLTVV.

This chain links TRBV15 with TRBJ2-7; D call uncertain. V lost 5 bases to trimming and J lost 2 bases, with 13 bases between them. CDR1 LNHNV and CDR2 YYDKDF come from the germline V gene (reference sequence). The length of the CDR3 is 14 residues. The DNA for the CDR3 is TGTGCCACCAGCTCATACCCCCCACCCTACGAGCAGTACTTC. This sequence encodes CATSSYPPPYEQYF.

The gene calls are TRBV9 and TRBJ1-2, with a possible D match to TRBD1 (6 bases). Per germline, CDR1 SGDLS and CDR2 YYNGEE. V gave up 0 bases and J gave up 4 bases, with 10 bases separating them. The CDR3 spans 14 residues. CDR3 sequence: CASSVGGGTYGYTF. The CDR3 DNA reads TGTGCCAGCAGCGTAGGAGGGGGTACCTATGGCTACACCTTC.

The table lists this clone with a count of one. This chain links TRBV7-9 with TRBJ2-1; D may be TRBD1 (6 bases). The CDR3 has 15 amino acids. Deletions cut 0 bases from V and 9 bases from J, with 15 bases between. CDR1 and CDR2 (germline): SEHNR, FQNEAQ (reference sequence). CDR3 loop: CASSLARTASVEQFF. In DNA, the CDR3 is TGTGCCAGCAGCTTAGCCAGGACAGCGAGCGTTGAGCAGTTCTTC.

The V call is TRBV2, the J call TRBJ1-5; TRBD1 might be the D (5 bases). CDR1 is SNHLY, CDR2 FYNNEI, per germline. CDR3 length equals 15 residues. V was clipped by 3 bases and J by 7 bases, with 16 bases between them. The CDR3 here is CASSEGLWGDQPQHF. CDR3 DNA: TGTGCCAGCAGTGAGGGGTTGTGGGGGGACCAGCCCCAGCATTTT.

This CDR3 is CASSLTGGGVTFREQFF. The CDR3 nucleotides are TGTGCCAGCAGCTTGACAGGGGGCGGGGTCACCTTCCGAGAGCAGTTCTTC. The J gene is TRBJ2-1, the V gene TRBV5-4; 9 bases map to TRBD1. CDR3 length: 17 residues. In germline, CDR1 is SGHNT, CDR2 YYREEE (reference sequence). The J segment lost 10 bases and the V segment lost 1 base, leaving 15 bases of the junction unmatched.

This sequence joins TRBV19 and TRBJ1-1; 10 bases align to TRBD1. Germline V gene data show CDR1 as LNHDA and CDR2 as SQIVND (reference sequence). CDR3 length: 14 amino acids. Losses at the gene ends were 6 bases for V and 4 bases for J; bases not matched to a gene: 5. The CDR3 region is CASRFWTGGTEAFF. CDR3 sequence (DNA): TGTGCCAGTAGGTTCTGGACAGGGGGCACTGAAGCTTTCTTT.

As regards this clone: Germline is not matched at one junction end, which may reflect a read error. The rearrangement joins TRBV25-1 to TRBJ2-5, with a tentative D call TRBD2 (7 bases). The CDR3 consists of 14 residues. In germline, CDR1 is MGHDK, CDR2 SYGVNS. Here the CDR3 DNA reads TGTGACAGCAGTGATGGGGGGGCTGGAGAGACCCAGTACTTC. It specifies CDSSDGGAGETQYF. The full variable domain, in which reference TRBV25-1 and TRBJ2-5 provide the parts outside the CDR3, is EADIYQTPRYLVIGTGKKITLECSQTMGHDKMYWYQQDPGMELHLIHYSYGVNSTEKGDLSSESTVSRIRTEHFPLTLESARPSHTSQYLCDSSDGGAGETQYFGPGTRLLVL.

The CDR3 spells CASSESLAGVPDEQFF. In DNA, the CDR3 is TGTGCCAGCAGTGAATCGCTAGCGGGAGTCCCCGATGAGCAGTTCTTC. The chain has TRBV25-1 and TRBJ2-1, with 10 nucleotides matching TRBD2. Germline assignment: CDR1 MGHDK and CDR2 SYGVNS. This CDR3 spans 16 amino acids. Trimming cost V 1 base and J 8 bases; bases outside gene matches: 8. The full variable domain, with the rest looked up from reference TRBV25-1 and TRBJ2-1, is EADIYQTPRYLVIGTGKKITLECSQTMGHDKMYWYQQDPGMELHLIHYSYGVNSTEKGDLSSESTVSRIRTEHFPLTLESARPSHTSQYLCASSESLAGVPDEQFFGPGTRLTVL.

This clone was counted a few times. This rearrangement joins TRBV7-2 to TRBJ1-1, with a tentative D call TRBD1 (5 bases). CDR1 SGHTA and CDR2 FQGNSA come from the germline V gene. The CDR3 loop spans 11 amino acids. Trimming pared 4 bases from V and 7 bases from J, leaving 7 bases between. The CDR3 bases are TGTGCCAGCAGCTCAGGGCTTGAAGCTTTCTTT. Residues: CASSSGLEAFF. The whole variable domain, filled in from reference TRBV7-2 and TRBJ1-1, reads GAGVSQSPSNKVTEKGKDVELRCDPISGHTALYWYRQSLGQGLEFLIYFQGNSAPDKSGLPSDRFSAERTGGSVSTLTIQRTQQEDSAVYLCASSSGLEAFFGQGTRLTVV.

The sample holds a few counts of this clone. One end of the junction varies from germline; a read error may be responsible. V usage is TRBV7-9 and J usage is TRBJ1-1, with D maybe TRBD1 (6 bases). Germline CDR1 is SEHNR and CDR2 is FQNEAQ (reference sequence). This CDR3 comprises 15 residues. CDR3 sequence (DNA): TGTGCTAGCAGCGGCTTGGGGACACAGAACACTGAAGCTTTCTTT. It is translated as CASSGLGTQNTEAFF.

The chain joins TRBV27 to TRBJ2-4; weak D call: TRBD2 (6 bases). The length of the CDR3 is 12 residues. Germline-derived CDR1 and CDR2 are MNHEY and SMNVEV (reference sequence). Deletions cut 2 bases from V and 13 bases from J, with 12 bases between. The CDR3 sequence: CASSLRGGPQYF. For the CDR3, the DNA is TGTGCCAGCAGTTTAAGGGGAGGACCCCAGTACTTC.

This chain links TRBV6-5 with TRBJ2-2; no clear D gene. CDR1 and CDR2 from the germline V gene are MNHEY and SVGAGI. V was clipped by 7 bases and J by 2 bases, with 8 bases between them. CDR3 length: 13 amino acids. The chain's CDR3 is CASMKGNTGELFF. The CDR3 DNA reads as TGTGCCAGCATGAAGGGCAACACCGGGGAGCTGTTTTTT.

This sequence joins TRBV4-2 and TRBJ2-2; 7 nucleotides agree with TRBD1. Germline V lookup: CDR1 LGHNA, CDR2 YNFKEQ. The CDR3 contains 18 residues. After removal of 2 bases from V and 0 bases from J, the junction contained 9 bases not matched to a gene. CDR3 DNA sequence: TGTGCCAGCAGCCAAAGCTCCGGACAGGTCTCGAACACCGGGGAGCTGTTTTTT. Translated, it gives CASSQSSGQVSNTGELFF.

The rearrangement joins TRBV19 to TRBJ2-7, with D maybe TRBD2 (7 bases). Germline values: CDR1 LNHDA, CDR2 SQIVND (reference sequence). This CDR3 region has 13 residues. Trimming removed 7 bases at V and 5 bases at J, with 15 bases between. This CDR3 reads CASTPSGGDEQYF. In DNA form, the CDR3 reads TGTGCCAGTACCCCGTCGGGGGGCGACGAGCAGTACTTC.

This clone turned up a few times. The J gene is TRBJ1-1, the V gene TRBV6-5; D not resolved. With 6 bases removed from V and 1 base from J, the gap between germline ends came to 9 bases. CDR1 and CDR2 (germline): MNHEY, SVGAGI. This CDR3 contains 13 residues. CDR3 bases: TGTGCCAGCAGCAACGGGAGGAACACTGAAGCTTTCTTT. Translated, it gives CASSNGRNTEAFF.

The J gene is TRBJ1-5, the V gene TRBV7-2; TRBD1 might be the D (5 bases). The germline gives CDR1 SGHTA, CDR2 FQGNSA. The ends were cut back, 0 bases at V and 7 bases at J, with 13 bases in the middle. The CDR3 covers 15 residues. In DNA form, the CDR3 reads TGTGCCAGCAGCTTAGCGGGGGAGGGCCAGCAGCCCCAGCATTTT. Translation: CASSLAGEGQQPQHF.